The 22 T cell receptor beta chains below were found in one sample sequenced in a study of glioma-infiltrating T cells. The iRepertoire nested amplicon-rescue multiplex PCR amplified TCR alpha and beta CDR3s from RNA. Each CDR3 protein is one row after TCRdb ran MiXCR on the multiplex PCR reads. The data contain approximately 140,000 distinct CDR3 sequences, about 22% of them singletons. The sample consisted of glioma tissue, nonneoplastic brain tissue, or PBMCs (not recorded which). The receptor set was obtained from a human donor with low-grade glioma or glioblastoma, undergoing nonglioma brain surgery, or in good health (not recorded which).

The table lists this clonotype with many counts. The gene calls are TRBV15 and TRBJ2-1; the D is unclear. V gave up 0 bases and J gave up 0 bases, with 9 bases separating them. This CDR3 contains 16 residues. Germline V gives CDR1 LNHNV, CDR2 YYDKDF (reference sequence). CDR3 DNA: TGTGCCACCAGCAGAGATCTAGGCCTCTCCTACAATGAGCAGTTCTTC. Translated, it gives CATSRDLGLSYNEQFF.

In nucleotides, the CDR3 is TGTGCCAGCAGTTCCTCGCAGGGGCCGCCCGGGGAGCTGTTTTTT. Translating gives CASSSSQGPPGELFF. The rearrangement joins TRBV12-3 or TRBV12-4 to TRBJ2-2; D might be TRBD1 (6 bases). V lost 4 bases and J 6 bases, leaving 15 bases between the germline ends. This CDR3 has 15 residues.

This clonotype appeared many times. This chain connects TRBV6-4 to TRBJ1-5; D is uncertain. The V end was cut by 2 bases, the J end by 3 bases, with 8 bases between. The CDR3 has 14 residues. Germline V gene lookup returns CDR1 MRHNA and CDR2 SNTAGT. Here the CDR3 reads CASSDTAFNQPQHF. The CDR3 DNA reads TGTGCCAGCAGTGACACAGCTTTCAATCAGCCCCAGCATTTT.

The CDR3 coding sequence is TGTGCCAGCAGCTCTCGGGACCATGGGGGCAATGAGCAGTTCTTC. Amino acid sequence: CASSSRDHGGNEQFF. V gene TRBV7-2 combines with J gene TRBJ2-1, with D perhaps assigned TRBD1 or TRBD2 (5 bases each). The germline V gene has CDR1 SGHTA and CDR2 FQGNSA. The ends were cut back, 4 bases at V and 6 bases at J, with 16 bases in the middle. This CDR3 region has 15 residues.

This clonotype was observed many times. This rearrangement joins TRBV6-1 to TRBJ2-3; D gene unclear. Trimming took off 7 bases at V and 2 bases at J, with 13 bases between the two ends. The CDR3 consists of 14 residues. Germline V gene sequence: CDR1 MNHNS, CDR2 SASEGT. The CDR3 DNA sequence: TGTGCCAGCAATCCCCTAGGACCCACAGATACGCAGTATTTT. This sequence encodes CASNPLGPTDTQYF.

At least ten counts were recorded for this clonotype. The chain has TRBV27 and TRBJ1-2; 10 positions match TRBD1. The J segment lost 7 bases and the V segment lost 6 bases, leaving 5 bases of the junction unmatched. The germline V gene has CDR1 MNHEY and CDR2 SMNVEV (reference sequence). CDR3 length equals 13 residues. CDR3 amino acids: CASSNDRGLGYTF. Here the CDR3 DNA reads TGTGCCAGCAGCAACGACAGGGGGCTTGGCTACACCTTC.

This clonotype was observed many times. The chain uses TRBV27 and TRBJ2-3; 12 bases agree with TRBD2. V was clipped by 5 bases and J by 1 base; unmatched bases: 7. Germline CDR1 is MNHEY and CDR2 is SMNVEV (reference sequence). The CDR3 consists of 17 residues. The CDR3 bases are TGTGCCAGCAGTAAATCCCGACTAGCGGGGGGCACAGATACGCAGTATTTT. Its protein is CASSKSRLAGGTDTQYF.

There are many counts of this clonotype. The genes are TRBV28 and TRBJ2-7; tentatively, D is TRBD1 (5 bases). In germline, CDR1 is MDHEN, CDR2 SYDVKM. The CDR3 consists of 13 residues. Trimming shortened V by 5 bases and J by 5 bases, and 13 bases separated the two germline ends. For the CDR3, the DNA is TGTGCCAGCAGTGACAATCTCAGGGACGAGCAGTACGTC. This encodes CASSDNLRDEQYV.

The chain uses TRBV2 and TRBJ2-1; D is undetermined. This CDR3 spans 13 amino acids. Trimming removed 0 bases from V and 8 bases from J, with 8 bases in between. Germline V gene sequence: CDR1 SNHLY, CDR2 FYNNEI. The CDR3: CASSEAPWDEQFF. CDR3 nucleotide sequence: TGTGCCAGCAGTGAAGCCCCTTGGGATGAGCAGTTCTTC. Looking up the rest from reference TRBV2 and TRBJ2-1 gives the full variable domain: EPEVTQTPSHQVTQMGQEVILRCVPISNHLYFYWYRQILGQKVEFLVSFYNNEISEKSEIFDDQFSVERPDGSNFTLKIRSTKLEDSAMYFCASSEAPWDEQFFGPGTRLTVL.

This clonotype came up once. This chain joins TRBV10-3 and TRBJ2-1, with D perhaps matching TRBD1 or TRBD2 (5 bases each). V was shortened by 6 bases and J by 2 bases, with 14 bases between the two germline ends. Per the germline V gene, CDR1 is ENHRY and CDR2 is SYGVKD. This CDR3 is built from 15 residues. Here the CDR3 reads CAISPGTYTYNEQFF. CDR3 bases: TGTGCCATCAGCCCGGGGACGTACACCTACAATGAGCAGTTCTTC.

The chain employs TRBV6-1 and TRBJ2-1; 8 positions agree with TRBD1. Germline CDR1 MNHNS, CDR2 SASEGT. This CDR3 region has 14 residues. V trimming: 6 bases; J trimming: 1 base; junction bases outside the gene matches: 2. The CDR3 protein is CASRRDRSYNEQFF. The CDR3, as DNA: TGTGCCAGCAGACGGGACAGGTCCTACAATGAGCAGTTCTTC.

As for this clonotype: Mismatch with germline at one junction end may stem from a read error. The chain joins TRBV20-1 to TRBJ1-3; TRBD1 agrees at 8 bases. This CDR3 is 16 amino acids long. In germline, CDR1 is DFQATT, CDR2 SNEGSKA (reference sequence). The CDR3 bases are TGCAGTACTAGAGATCAGGGGGCGCACGTTGGAAACACCATATATTTT. Protein product: CSTRDQGAHVGNTIYF.

This clonotype was counted many times. This rearrangement joins TRBV20-1 to TRBJ1-1; unclear D gene. From germline, CDR1 is DFQATT and CDR2 SNEGSKA (reference sequence). The CDR3 runs 10 residues. V lost 6 bases and J 3 bases, leaving 5 bases between the germline ends. In DNA, the CDR3 is TGCAGTGCCCGACACACTGAAGCTTTCTTT. The encoded protein is CSARHTEAFF.

This clonotype is medium-sized. The chain links TRBV28 to TRBJ1-1; TRBD1 agrees at 7 bases. The V gene's germline CDR1 is MDHEN and CDR2 SYDVKM. The V segment lost 3 bases and the J segment 6 bases; nucleotides outside the gene matches: 4. This CDR3 spans 13 amino acids. In nucleotides, the CDR3 is TGTGCCAGCAGTTTTATAGGGACAGCTGAAGCTTTCTTT. Translated: CASSFIGTAEAFF.

CDR3 region: CSADTATSGGAGDTQYF. The CDR3 nucleotides are TGCAGTGCAGACACGGCGACTAGCGGGGGGGCCGGAGATACGCAGTATTTT. The chain joins TRBV20-1 to TRBJ2-3, with 14 bases aligning to TRBD2. The CDR3 is 17 amino acids. CDR1 and CDR2 (germline): DFQATT, SNEGSKA (reference sequence). V shed 6 bases and J 5 bases; nucleotides not matched to a gene: 13.

In this sample, this clonotype turned up many times. V usage is TRBV20-1 and J usage is TRBJ2-3; D gene ambiguous. Trimming took 0 bases from V and 6 from J, leaving 7 bases between them. The CDR3 totals 12 residues. The germline V gene encodes CDR1 DFQATT and CDR2 SNEGSKA (reference sequence). CDR3 sequence (DNA): TGCAGTGCTAGAGACTCGATTGATACGCAGTATTTT. This sequence encodes CSARDSIDTQYF.

The gene calls are TRBV6-6 and TRBJ2-5; 8 bases fit TRBD1. Germline V lookup: CDR1 MNHNY, CDR2 SVGAGI (reference sequence). After removal of 0 bases from V and 5 bases from J, the junction contained 5 bases not matched to a gene. The CDR3 runs 15 residues. For the CDR3, the DNA is TGTGCCAGCAGTTACTCCCGGACAGGGCTGGAGACCCAGTACTTC. Its translation: CASSYSRTGLETQYF.

This rearrangement joins TRBV11-3 to TRBJ2-1; D is perhaps TRBD1 (6 bases). Per germline, CDR1 SGHNT and CDR2 YENEEA. V lost 4 bases and J lost 4, with 8 bases in between. The CDR3 extends over 13 amino acids. In DNA form, the CDR3 reads TGTGCCAGCAGCTCGGACAGTTACAATGAGCAGTTCTTC. Translating it yields CASSSDSYNEQFF.

V gene TRBV25-1 combines with J gene TRBJ1-6, with a possible D match to TRBD1 (5 bases). V was trimmed by 4 bases and J by 6 bases, leaving 16 bases between them. This CDR3 has 16 amino acids. Germline loops: CDR1 MGHDK, CDR2 SYGVNS. The CDR3 protein is CASSASWEGRNSPLHF. As DNA, the CDR3 is TGTGCCAGCAGTGCCTCTTGGGAGGGGCGTAATTCACCCCTCCACTTT.

V usage is TRBV19 and J usage is TRBJ2-4; D is possibly TRBD2 (5 bases). The V gene lost 4 bases and the J gene lost 15 bases, with 13 bases spanning the gap. The CDR3 consists of 11 residues. Germline V lookup: CDR1 LNHDA, CDR2 SQIVND (reference sequence). The CDR3 protein is CASSTVGLLYF. Here the CDR3 DNA reads TGTGCCAGTAGTACAGTCGGACTGCTGTACTTC.

This clonotype was picked up a small number of times. The V call is TRBV28, the J call TRBJ1-2; 9 nucleotides agree with TRBD1. V trimming: 3 bases; J trimming: 3 bases; junction bases outside the gene matches: 5. Germline V gene lookup returns CDR1 MDHEN and CDR2 SYDVKM. The CDR3 runs 15 residues. CDR3 coding DNA: TGTGCCAGCAGTTTGGGACAGGGTCTTGACTATGGCTACACCTTC. The encoded protein is CASSLGQGLDYGYTF.

This clonotype was seen ten or more times. J is TRBJ1-1 and V is TRBV6-1; 7 nucleotides align to TRBD1. This CDR3 has 13 amino acids. CDR1 and CDR2 (germline): MNHNS, SASEGT. The V segment lost 5 bases and the J segment 6 bases; nucleotides outside the gene matches: 6. CDR3 in amino acids: CASSSEGAAEAFF. The CDR3 DNA is TGTGCCAGCAGTTCAGAGGGGGCCGCTGAAGCTTTCTTT.